A selection of T cell receptor beta chains follows, all from one sample in a study of blood T cell repertoires in COVID-19. Sequencing was performed with immunoSEQ multiplex PCR; in TCRdb, only in-frame clones are kept and a portion is missing. The sample contains about 220,000 clones, 82% of which appear only once. The specimen was peripheral blood. The origin of the receptors is a woman over 75 with acute or convalescent COVID-19. Both conserved end residues are part of each CDR3. D genes are given only for firm matches. The size entry is marked missing in some rows and otherwise reads once, few, many or a size class.

abundance | d_gene | j_gene | v_gene | CDR3aa | CDR3nt
. | . | TRBJ2-6 | TRBV11-2 | CASSLDHSGANVLTF | TGTGCCAGCAGCTTAGATCACTCTGGGGCCAACGTCCTGACTTTC
. | . | TRBJ1-2 | TRBV14 | CASSQELEVSYGYTF | TGTGCCAGCAGCCAAGAGTTGGAGGTTTCATATGGCTACACCTTC
. | . | TRBJ2-2 | TRBV11-1 | CASSLLGNTGELFF | TGTGCCAGCAGCTTACTCGGGAACACCGGGGAGCTGTTTTTT
once | . | TRBJ1-6 | TRBV18 | CASSPEIQGSAYNSPLHF | TGTGCCAGCTCACCTGAAATACAGGGTTCGGCCTATAATTCACCCCTCCACTTT
. | TRBD1 | TRBJ1-1 | TRBV7-2 | CASSRGTGGAGTEAFF | TGTGCCAGCAGCCGGGGGACAGGGGGCGCCGGGACTGAAGCTTTCTTT
. | . | TRBJ2-2 | TRBV18 | CASSPSTGRDTGELFF | TGTGCCAGCTCACCATCTACAGGGAGGGATACCGGGGAGCTGTTTTTT
. | . | TRBJ1-1 | TRBV27 | CASSLFETRKDTEAFF | TGTGCCAGCAGTTTATTTGAAACCAGGAAGGACACTGAAGCTTTCTTT
. | TRBD1 | TRBJ1-2 | TRBV4-2 | CASSQDPGQGNYGYTF | TGTGCCAGCAGCCAAGATCCCGGACAGGGTAACTATGGCTACACCTTC
. | TRBD1 | TRBJ1-2 | TRBV29-1 | CSVSRTGAQYGYTF | TGCAGCGTCTCAAGGACAGGGGCCCAATATGGCTACACCTTC
once | . | TRBJ2-3 | TRBV12-5 | CASGPLATDTQYF | TGTGCTAGTGGTCCCTTAGCGACAGATACGCAGTATTTT
. | TRBD1 | TRBJ1-5 | TRBV2 | CASRAGGVSNQPQHF | TGTGCCAGCAGGGCAGGGGGCGTAAGCAATCAGCCCCAGCATTTT
. | TRBD1 | TRBJ2-3 | TRBV6-4 | CASSATGGGTDTQYF | TGTGCCAGCAGTGCGACAGGGGGTGGCACAGATACGCAGTATTTT
. | . | TRBJ1-6 | TRBV6-5 | CASHLGRNNNSPLHF | TGTGCCAGCCACCTGGGGAGAAACAATAATTCACCCCTCCACTTT
. | TRBD1 | TRBJ2-5 | TRBV19 | CASSPGQQLQETQYF | TGTGCCAGTAGTCCGGGACAGCAACTCCAAGAGACCCAGTACTTC
. | . | TRBJ1-2 | TRBV19 | CASTPTSSASNYGYTF | TGTGCCAGTACCCCTACGAGCAGCGCTTCTAACTATGGCTACACCTTC
. | . | TRBJ2-7 | TRBV7-3 | CASSRGLTYEQYF | TGTGCCAGCAGTAGAGGCTTAACCTACGAGCAGTACTTC
. | . | TRBJ1-1 | TRBV7-2 | CASSATGIEAFF | TGTGCCAGCAGCGCGACAGGTATCGAAGCTTTCTTT
. | . | TRBJ2-7 | TRBV6-5 | CASSSLQGSPYEQYF | TGTGCCAGCAGTTCCCTTCAGGGAAGTCCCTACGAGCAGTACTTC
. | . | TRBJ2-1 | TRBV19 | CASSEPTGEVIYEQFF | TGTGCCAGTAGTGAACCAACAGGGGAGGTAATCTATGAGCAGTTCTTC
. | TRBD1 | TRBJ2-7 | TRBV13 | CASSPGQGSYEQYF | TGTGCCAGCAGCCCGGGACAGGGTTCCTACGAGCAGTACTTC
. | . | TRBJ1-1 | TRBV6-6 | CASTIREGPEAFF | TGTGCCAGCACCATCAGAGAGGGCCCTGAAGCTTTCTTT
few | . | TRBJ2-7 | TRBV2 | CASSSGGIPTYEQYF | TGTGCCAGCTCCTCGGGCGGGATACCCACCTACGAGCAGTACTTC
. | TRBD1 | TRBJ1-1 | TRBV6-5 | CASSYRQGANTEAFF | TGTGCCAGCAGTTACCGACAGGGCGCGAACACTGAAGCTTTCTTT
many | TRBD2 | TRBJ2-7 | TRBV9 | CASSLAGGYEQYF | TGTGCCAGCAGCCTCGCGGGGGGCTACGAGCAGTACTTC
. | . | TRBJ1-5 | TRBV7-2 | CASSLGQGSQPQHF | TGTGCCAGCAGCTTAGGGCAGGGGAGTCAGCCCCAGCATTTT
few | TRBD1 | TRBJ1-1 | TRBV9 | CASTLGQGDTEAFF | TGTGCCAGCACCCTCGGGCAGGGGGACACTGAAGCTTTCTTT
. | . | TRBJ2-3 | TRBV5-4 | CASSLDGPQTDTQYF | TGTGCCAGCAGCTTGGATGGGCCTCAAACAGATACGCAGTATTTT
. | . | TRBJ1-2 | TRBV2 | CASSWRGGANYGYTF | TGTGCCAGCAGTTGGAGGGGGGGAGCTAACTATGGCTACACCTTC
. | . | TRBJ1-2 | TRBV7-8 | CASSLAHMSGYTF | TGTGCCAGCAGCTTAGCTCACATGTCGGGCTACACCTTC
few | TRBD1 | TRBJ1-2 | TRBV10-3 | CAISEDRVGGYTF | TGTGCCATCAGTGAGGACAGGGTAGGGGGCTACACCTTC
. | TRBD2 | TRBJ2-3 | TRBV6-2/TRBV6-3 | CASSYGLAGGRHTDTQYF | TGTGCCAGCAGTTACGGGCTAGCGGGGGGTCGACACACAGATACGCAGTATTTT
. | TRBD2 | TRBJ2-2 | TRBV5-1 | CASSSEQPTSGGTGELFF | TGCGCCAGCAGTTCAGAACAGCCGACTAGCGGGGGCACCGGGGAGCTGTTTTTT
. | . | TRBJ1-1 | TRBV5-4 | CASSVTEPNTEAFF | TGTGCCAGCAGCGTCACAGAGCCGAACACTGAAGCTTTCTTT
. | . | TRBJ1-5 | TRBV7-2 | CASSFYNNQPQHF | TGTGCCAGCAGCTTCTATAACAATCAGCCCCAGCATTTT
. | . | TRBJ2-1 | TRBV3-1/TRBV3-2 | CASTLDSSSYNEQFF | TGTGCCAGCACTCTTGACAGTAGCTCCTACAATGAGCAGTTCTTC
once | TRBD1 | TRBJ1-5 | TRBV19 | CASSNRGGTGVVGQPQHF | TGTGCCAGTAGTAACAGGGGAGGGACAGGGGTCGTTGGGCAGCCCCAGCATTTT
. | . | TRBJ2-7 | TRBV19 | CASSIRQGGHEQYF | TGTGCCAGTAGTATCCGACAGGGAGGCCACGAGCAGTACTTC
. | . | TRBJ1-1 | TRBV19 | CASSPYGDTEAFF | TGTGCCAGTAGCCCCTATGGTGACACTGAAGCTTTCTTT
. | TRBD1 | TRBJ2-3 | TRBV7-2 | CASSLTGGRTSSTDTQYF | TGTGCCAGCAGCCTCACAGGGGGAAGAACCAGTAGCACAGATACGCAGTATTTT
once | . | TRBJ2-2 | TRBV7-8 | CASSPSGAGANTGELFF | TGTGCCAGCAGCCCCTCGGGGGCGGGGGCGAACACCGGGGAGCTGTTTTTT
. | TRBD2 | TRBJ2-5 | TRBV4-1 | CASSSSGGAGETQYF | TGCGCCAGCAGCTCTAGCGGGGGGGCGGGAGAGACCCAGTACTTC
. | TRBD1 | TRBJ2-3 | TRBV6-5 | CASRGTGLGADTQYF | TGTGCCAGCAGGGGGACAGGGCTCGGCGCAGATACGCAGTATTTT
. | TRBD1 | TRBJ1-1 | TRBV5-6 | CASSQVTGGTEAFF | TGTGCCAGCAGCCAAGTAACAGGGGGCACTGAAGCTTTCTTT
. | TRBD2 | TRBJ2-1 | TRBV5-1 | CASSFSAGGYNEQFF | TGCGCCAGCAGCTTCTCAGCGGGGGGCTACAATGAGCAGTTCTTC
. | TRBD1 | TRBJ2-1 | TRBV7-2 | CASSLGQVSYNEQFF | TGTGCCAGCAGTCTAGGACAGGTTTCCTACAATGAGCAGTTCTTC